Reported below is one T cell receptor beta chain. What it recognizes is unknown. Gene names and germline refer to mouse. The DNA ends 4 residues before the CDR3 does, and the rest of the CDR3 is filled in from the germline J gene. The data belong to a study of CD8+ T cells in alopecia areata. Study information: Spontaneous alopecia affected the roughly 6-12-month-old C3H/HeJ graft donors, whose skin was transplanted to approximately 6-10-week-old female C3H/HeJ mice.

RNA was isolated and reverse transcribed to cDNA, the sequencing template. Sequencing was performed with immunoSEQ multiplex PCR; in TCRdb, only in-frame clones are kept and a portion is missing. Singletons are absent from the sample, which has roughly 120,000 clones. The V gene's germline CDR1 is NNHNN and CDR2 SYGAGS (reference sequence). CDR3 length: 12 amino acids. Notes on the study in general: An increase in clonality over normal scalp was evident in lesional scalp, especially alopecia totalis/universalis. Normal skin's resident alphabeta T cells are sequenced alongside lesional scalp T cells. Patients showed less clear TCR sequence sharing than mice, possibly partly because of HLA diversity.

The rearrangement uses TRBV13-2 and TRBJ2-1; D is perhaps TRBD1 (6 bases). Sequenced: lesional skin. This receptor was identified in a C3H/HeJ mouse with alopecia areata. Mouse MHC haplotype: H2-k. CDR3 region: CASGDQGAEQFF. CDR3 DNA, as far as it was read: TGTGCCAGCGGTGACCAGGGGGCT.